This T cell receptor (beta chain) comes out of a study of T cell repertoires in aging, cancer and after chemotherapy. With regard to this clonotype: Its antigen is unknown.

V dropped 4 bases and J dropped 5 bases, with 8 bases sitting between them. This CDR3 has 12 residues. The study's findings and limits: Healthy donors lost TCR diversity with age mainly through richness, cancer patients through richness and evenness.

TRB rearrangements spanning V, D and J were amplified using mixed TRB-A/B primers. MiXCR, run by TCRdb on the multiplex PCR reads, gives a single entry per CDR3 protein. The data show about 6,200 distinct CDR3 sequences, about 26% seen once. The template was genomic DNA from peripheral blood, not RNA. Source material: blood. This chain uses TRBV12-3 or TRBV12-4 with TRBJ2-5, with unresolved D. The clonotype was recovered from a human donor in good health. CDR3 coding DNA: TGTGCCAGCAGTTCCCCCACGGAGACCCAGTACTTC. Protein: CASSSPTETQYF.